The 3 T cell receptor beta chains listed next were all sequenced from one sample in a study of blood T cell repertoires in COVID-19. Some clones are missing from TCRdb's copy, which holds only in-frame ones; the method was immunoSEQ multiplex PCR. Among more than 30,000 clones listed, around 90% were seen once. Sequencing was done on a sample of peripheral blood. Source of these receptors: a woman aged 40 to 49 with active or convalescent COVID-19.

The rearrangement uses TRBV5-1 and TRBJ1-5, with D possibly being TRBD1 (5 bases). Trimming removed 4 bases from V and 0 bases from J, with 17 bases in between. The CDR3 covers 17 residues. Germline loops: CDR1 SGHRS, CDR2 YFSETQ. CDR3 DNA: TGCGCCAGCAGCCTACCGGACATAAACTATAGCAATCAGCCCCAGCATTTT. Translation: CASSLPDINYSNQPQHF. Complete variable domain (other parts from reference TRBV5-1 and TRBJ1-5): KAGVTQTPRYLIKTRGQQVTLSCSPISGHRSVSWYQQTPGQGLQFLFEYFSETQRNKGNFPGRFSGRQFSNSRSEMNVSTLELGDSALYLCASSLPDINYSNQPQHFGDGTRLSIL.

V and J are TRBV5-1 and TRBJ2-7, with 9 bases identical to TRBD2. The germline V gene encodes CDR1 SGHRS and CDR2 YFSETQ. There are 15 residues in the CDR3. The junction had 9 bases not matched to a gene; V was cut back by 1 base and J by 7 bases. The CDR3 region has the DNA TGCGCCAGCAGCTTGACGGCGACTAGCGGCGCGGAGCAGTACTTC. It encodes CASSLTATSGAEQYF.

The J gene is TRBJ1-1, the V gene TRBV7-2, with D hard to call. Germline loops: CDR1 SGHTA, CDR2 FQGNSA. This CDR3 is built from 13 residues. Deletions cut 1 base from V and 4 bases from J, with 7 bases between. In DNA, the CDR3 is TGTGCCAGCAGCTTAGATTTGGCCACTGAAGCTTTCTTT. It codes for CASSLDLATEAFF. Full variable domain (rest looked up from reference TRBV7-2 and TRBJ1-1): GAGVSQSPSNKVTEKGKDVELRCDPISGHTALYWYRQSLGQGLEFLIYFQGNSAPDKSGLPSDRFSAERTGGSVSTLTIQRTQQEDSAVYLCASSLDLATEAFFGQGTRLTVV.